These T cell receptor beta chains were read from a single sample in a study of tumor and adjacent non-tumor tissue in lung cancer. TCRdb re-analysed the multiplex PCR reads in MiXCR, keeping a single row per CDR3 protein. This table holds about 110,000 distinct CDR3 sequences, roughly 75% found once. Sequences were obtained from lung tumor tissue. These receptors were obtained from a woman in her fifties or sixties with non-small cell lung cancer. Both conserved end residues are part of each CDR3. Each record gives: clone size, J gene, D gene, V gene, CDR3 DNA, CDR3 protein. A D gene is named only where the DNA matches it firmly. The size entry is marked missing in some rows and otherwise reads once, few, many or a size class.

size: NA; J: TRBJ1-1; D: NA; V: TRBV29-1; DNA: TGCAGCGTTAGTGAGGGGAGGTCGTACACTGAGGCTTTCTTT; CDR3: CSVSEGRSYTEAFF
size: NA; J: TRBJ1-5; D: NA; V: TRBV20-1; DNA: TGTAGTGCTAGGTACTCAAATAATAATCAGCCCCAGCATTTT; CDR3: CSARYSNNNQPQHF
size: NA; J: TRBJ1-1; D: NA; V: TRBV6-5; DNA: TGTGCCATCAGTTACTCGAGAGGGTATGACACTGAAGCTTTCTTT; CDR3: CAISYSRGYDTEAFF
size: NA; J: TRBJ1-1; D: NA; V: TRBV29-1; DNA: TGCGGCGTTGAAACAGAAATTTACACTGAAGCTTTCTTT; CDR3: CGVETEIYTEAFF
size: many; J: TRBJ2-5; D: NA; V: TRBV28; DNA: TGTGCCAGCAGATTTCAGGGGTCCCAAGAGACCCAGTACTTC; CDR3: CASRFQGSQETQYF
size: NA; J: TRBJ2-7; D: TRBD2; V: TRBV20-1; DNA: TGCAGTACTAGCGGCGAGCAGGGTGTAGACGAGCAGTATTTC; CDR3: CSTSGEQGVDEQYF
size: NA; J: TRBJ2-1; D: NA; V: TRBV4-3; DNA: TGCGCCAGCAGCCAAGATAAGGCTCGTACTTCTAAAGAGCAGTTCTTC; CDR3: CASSQDKARTSKEQFF
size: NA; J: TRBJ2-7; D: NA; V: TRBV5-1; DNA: TGCGCCAGCGGCGAGGTGAGCTCCTACGTGCAGTACTTC; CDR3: CASGEVSSYVQYF
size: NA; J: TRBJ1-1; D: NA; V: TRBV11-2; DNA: TGTGTCAACAGCTTAGACCCCAGCATGAACACTGAAGCGTTCTTT; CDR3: CVNSLDPSMNTEAFF
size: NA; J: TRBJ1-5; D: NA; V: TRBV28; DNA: TGTGCCAGCAGTATAGGACAGTCTACCCAGCCCCAGCATTTT; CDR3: CASSIGQSTQPQHF
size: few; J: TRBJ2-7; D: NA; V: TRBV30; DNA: TGTGCCTGGAGTAGGGGTAGCCCGGGCGAGCAGTACTTC; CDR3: CAWSRGSPGEQYF
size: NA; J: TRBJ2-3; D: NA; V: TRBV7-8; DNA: TGTGCCAGCAGCGAATTAGTGGGGGCTTCACCAGGTACGCAGTATTTT; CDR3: CASSELVGASPGTQYF
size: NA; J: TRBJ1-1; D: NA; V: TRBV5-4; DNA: TGTGCCAGCTGTCTAGGGGATTCAGGGGCGAGGACTGAAGCTTTCTTT; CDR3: CASCLGDSGARTEAFF
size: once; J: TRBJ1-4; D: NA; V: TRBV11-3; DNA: TGTGCCAGCAGTCTCGAGTTGGAAAAACTGTTTTTT; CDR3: CASSLELEKLFF
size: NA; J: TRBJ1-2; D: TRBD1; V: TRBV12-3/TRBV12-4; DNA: TGTGCTAGCAGTTTCTTGGCAGGGGGGAGCGGCTACACCTTC; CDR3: CASSFLAGGSGYTF
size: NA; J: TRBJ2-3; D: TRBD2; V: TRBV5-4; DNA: TGTGTCAGCTTGACTAGCGGGAGACAGGATACGCAGTATTTT; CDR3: CVSLTSGRQDTQYF
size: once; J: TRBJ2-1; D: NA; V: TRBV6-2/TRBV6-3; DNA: TGTGCCAGTGCTGAGGGCTATAATGTACAGTTCTTC; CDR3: CASAEGYNVQFF
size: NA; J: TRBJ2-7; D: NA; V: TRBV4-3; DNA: TGCGCCAGTAACCATTCCGGGACATCCACTACAGGCTCCTACGAGCAGTACTTC; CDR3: CASNHSGTSTTGSYEQYF
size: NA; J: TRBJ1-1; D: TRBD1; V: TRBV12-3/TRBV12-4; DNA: TGTGCCAGCTGTTTATACCGGACAGGGGTAGCTGAAGCTTTCTTT; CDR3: CASCLYRTGVAEAFF
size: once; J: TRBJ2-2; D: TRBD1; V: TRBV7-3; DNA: TGTGCCAGCAGCTTAGCACTAACCGGGACAGGGGACACCGAGGAGCTGTTTTTT; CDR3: CASSLALTGTGDTEELFF
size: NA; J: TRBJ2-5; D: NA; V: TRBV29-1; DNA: TGCAGCGATGTAGGCGGAGGAGTTAGGACCCAGTACTTT; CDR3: CSDVGGGVRTQYF
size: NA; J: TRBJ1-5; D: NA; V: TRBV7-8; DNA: TGTGCCAGTAGTTCGAGCGCTAGCAATCAGCCCCAGCATTTT; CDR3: CASSSSASNQPQHF
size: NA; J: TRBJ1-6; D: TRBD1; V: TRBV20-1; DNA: TGCAGTACTACTAGACAGGGCCGGGGGTCACCCCTCCACTTT; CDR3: CSTTRQGRGSPLHF
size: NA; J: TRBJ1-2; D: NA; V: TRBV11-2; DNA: TGTGCCAGCAGCTTAGATTGGACATGGAATGAAGGCTACACCTTC; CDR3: CASSLDWTWNEGYTF
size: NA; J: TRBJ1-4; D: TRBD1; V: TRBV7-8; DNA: TGTGCCAGCAGCTTAGTTGGGACAGGGGGTGAAAAACTGTTATTT; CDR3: CASSLVGTGGEKLLF
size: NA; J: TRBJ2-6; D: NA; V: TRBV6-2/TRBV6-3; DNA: TGTGCCACCAGTTACTCGGCCTCTGGGGCCAACGTCCCGACTTTC; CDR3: CATSYSASGANVPTF
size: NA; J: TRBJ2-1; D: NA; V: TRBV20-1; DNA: TGTAGTGCTAGTACGGAAGTGGGTTTCAATGAGCAGTTCTTC; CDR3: CSASTEVGFNEQFF
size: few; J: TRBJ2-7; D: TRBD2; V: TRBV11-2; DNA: TGTGCCAGCAGCTCCCGGACTAGCGGGATTGAAGAGCAGTACTTC; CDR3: CASSSRTSGIEEQYF
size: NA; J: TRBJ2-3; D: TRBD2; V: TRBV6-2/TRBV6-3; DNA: TGTACCAGCAGGACTAGCGGGGGACATACAGATACGCAGTATTTT; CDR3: CTSRTSGGHTDTQYF
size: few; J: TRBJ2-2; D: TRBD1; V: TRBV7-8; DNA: TGTGCCAGCAGCTTAGCGCAGGGGGTCGGGGAGCTGTTTTTT; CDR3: CASSLAQGVGELFF
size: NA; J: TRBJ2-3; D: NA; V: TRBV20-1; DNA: TGCAGTGCTAGGGACGCAGTTCTATATACGCAGTATTTT; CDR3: CSARDAVLYTQYF
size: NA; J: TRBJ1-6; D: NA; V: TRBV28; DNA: TGTGCCAGCAGGCCACCTTTAAGGCTTGTCGTTGGTTCACCCCTCCACTTC; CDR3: CASRPPLRLVVGSPLHF
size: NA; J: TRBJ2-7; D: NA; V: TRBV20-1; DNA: TGTAATGCTAGAGGGGAGGAGGGGTTCTACGAGCAGTACTTC; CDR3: CNARGEEGFYEQYF
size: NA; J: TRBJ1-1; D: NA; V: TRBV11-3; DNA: TGTGCCAGCAGCCCGATCAGGAGATGTACTGAAGCTTTCTTT; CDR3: CASSPIRRCTEAFF
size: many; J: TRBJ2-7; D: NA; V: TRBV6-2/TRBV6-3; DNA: TGTGCCAGCAGTTATCCCGGGACACCGGTGCGGTACGAGCAGTACTTC; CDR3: CASSYPGTPVRYEQYF
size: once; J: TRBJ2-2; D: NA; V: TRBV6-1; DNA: TGTGCCAGCAGTCCCCTAGGACAAGCATCCACCGGGGAGCTGTTTTTT; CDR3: CASSPLGQASTGELFF
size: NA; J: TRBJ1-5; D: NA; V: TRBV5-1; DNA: TGCGCCAGCAGCTTGGGGGGGATCAATCAGCCCCAGCATTTT; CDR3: CASSLGGINQPQHF
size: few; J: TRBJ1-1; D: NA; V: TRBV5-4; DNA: TGTGCCAGCAGCCCGAGCATGAACACTGAAGTTTTCTTT; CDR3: CASSPSMNTEVFF
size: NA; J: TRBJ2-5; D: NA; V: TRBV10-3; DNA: TGTGCCATCGCCCGGACTAGGGGGCATGAGACCCAGAACTTC; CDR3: CAIARTRGHETQNF
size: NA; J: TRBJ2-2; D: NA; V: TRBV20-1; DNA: TGCGATGCTTCCAGCTCCAGCGGCACCGGGGAGCTGTTTTTT; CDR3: CDASSSSGTGELFF
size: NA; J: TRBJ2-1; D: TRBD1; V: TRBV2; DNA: TGTGACAGCCTCGGGACAGCAAGCCTCGGGGATGAGCAGTTCTTC; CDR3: CDSLGTASLGDEQFF
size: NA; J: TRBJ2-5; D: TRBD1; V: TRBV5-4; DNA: TGTGCTAGCAGCTTTCGACAGGGGGTAGGAGAAGAGACCCAGTACTTC; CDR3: CASSFRQGVGEETQYF
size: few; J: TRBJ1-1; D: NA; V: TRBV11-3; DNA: TGTGCCAACAGTTTAGATTCGGGGAGAGGCACTGAAGCTTTTTTT; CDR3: CANSLDSGRGTEAFF
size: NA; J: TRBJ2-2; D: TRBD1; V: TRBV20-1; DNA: TGCAGAGCTAATGGACAGGCCGGGGAGTTGTTTTTT; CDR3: CRANGQAGELFF
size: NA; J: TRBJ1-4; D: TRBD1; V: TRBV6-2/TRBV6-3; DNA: TGTGTCAGCAGTTCCGGGACAGGGAATGAAAAACTGCTTTTT; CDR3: CVSSSGTGNEKLLF
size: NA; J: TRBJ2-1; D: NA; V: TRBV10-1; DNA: TGCGCCAGCAGCCTATCTACCAGCTCCTACAATGAGCAGTTCTTC; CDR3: CASSLSTSSYNEQFF
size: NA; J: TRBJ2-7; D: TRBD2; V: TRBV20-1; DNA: TGCAGTGCTGAGTTACCGGGAGGCCTTTTCTACGAGCAGTACTTC; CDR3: CSAELPGGLFYEQYF
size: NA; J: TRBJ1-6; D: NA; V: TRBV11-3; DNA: TGTGCCAGCAACCATGGGGAGAATTCACCCCTCCACTTT; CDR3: CASNHGENSPLHF
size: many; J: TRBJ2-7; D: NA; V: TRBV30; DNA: TGTGCCTGGAGTTTTTTCAGGGACGAGCAGTACTTC; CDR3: CAWSFFRDEQYF
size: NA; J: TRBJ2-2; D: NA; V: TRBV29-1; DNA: TGCAGCGTTGAAGAGGGTAGCGCTACCAACATCGGGGAGCTGTTTTTT; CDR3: CSVEEGSATNIGELFF
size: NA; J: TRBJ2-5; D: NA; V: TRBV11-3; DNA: TGTGCCAGCAGCACCAAAGGTGGAGGGGTTTACCTAGAGACACAGTACTTC; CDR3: CASSTKGGGVYLETQYF